The entry that follows covers one T cell receptor beta chain sequence. What it binds is not known. Researchers ran the PCR with 60 Vbeta and 13 Jbeta primers. The table came from immunoSEQ multiplex PCR; TCRdb's copy has only in-frame clones and leaves some out. The table has roughly 200,000 clones, about 88% seen once; the top ten hold around 0.3%. The data were obtained in a study of cytomegalovirus exposure and HLA in healthy donors. At the level of the study: From donors who were HLA-typed, an early data release held approximately 84 million unique TCRs.

Findings and limits, study-wide: In an earlier analysis, productive rearrangement rates for most beta V segments clustered near 90% or 30%. The study designated 160 or so TCR beta chains cytomegalovirus-associated. Presence/absence analyses supposed approximately even sequencing depth among donors.

Germline-derived CDR1 and CDR2 are SGHRS and YFSETQ. This CDR3 has 13 amino acids. V was trimmed by 1 base and J by 6 bases, leaving 11 bases between them. The sequenced sample was PBMCs. The V gene is TRBV5-1, the J gene TRBJ2-7, with D hard to call. This TCR was sampled from a woman in her twenties or thirties in good health and CMV-seronegative. The CDR3 sequence is CASSLQELGEQYF. For the CDR3, the DNA is TGCGCCAGCAGCTTGCAGGAATTGGGCGAGCAGTACTTC. Based on the CDR3 plus reference TRBV5-1 and TRBJ2-7, the full variable domain is KAGVTQTPRYLIKTRGQQVTLSCSPISGHRSVSWYQQTPGQGLQFLFEYFSETQRNKGNFPGRFSGRQFSNSRSEMNVSTLELGDSALYLCASSLQELGEQYFGPGTRLTVT.